A single sample gave rise to the 18 T cell receptor beta chains below, sequenced in a study of blood T cell repertoires in COVID-19. TCRdb's table, derived via immunoSEQ multiplex PCR, lists solely in-frame clones and lacks some. The top ten hold approximately 8% of the sample, which has about 480,000 clones, 80% to 90% seen once. Sequences were obtained from PBMCs or T cells enriched from blood (not recorded which). These receptors were collected from a woman aged 60-70 years who had recovered from COVID-19.

The count of this clone is one. CDR3 loop: CASSSQGRVTEAFF. Here the CDR3 DNA reads TGTGCCAGCAGCTCGCAGGGGAGGGTCACTGAAGCTTTCTTT. This chain connects TRBV7-9 to TRBJ1-1; D is perhaps TRBD1 (6 bases). CDR1 and CDR2 (germline): SEHNR, FQNEAQ (reference sequence). V was cut by 4 bases and J by 4 bases, with 13 bases left in between. CDR3 length equals 14 residues.

The CDR3 loop reads CASSKGELASNDEQFF. CDR3 coding DNA: TGTGCCAGCAGCAAAGGTGAGCTAGCATCGAATGATGAGCAGTTCTTC. The V and J genes are TRBV21-1 and TRBJ2-1; the table names TRBD2, a call not compared with the DNA. TRBV21-1 is given as a pseudogene. The CDR3 spans 16 residues.

V gene TRBV6-5 combines with J gene TRBJ1-1, with 8 bases lining up with TRBD1. Germline CDR1 MNHEY, CDR2 SVGAGI. This CDR3 comprises 14 residues. J was trimmed by 3 bases and V by 4 bases; bases with no gene match: 4. The CDR3 DNA reads TGTGCCAGCAGTTCGACAGGGGACTACACTGAAGCTTTCTTT. Protein: CASSSTGDYTEAFF.

The V call is TRBV19, the J call TRBJ1-2; no firm D call. V lost 9 bases and J 8 bases, leaving 7 bases between the germline ends. Germline-derived CDR1 and CDR2 are LNHDA and SQIVND (reference sequence). The CDR3 extends over 9 amino acids. The CDR3 nucleotides read TGTGCCAGCCTATGGGGCTACACCTTC. Protein sequence: CASLWGYTF.

The chain is built from TRBV11-3 and TRBJ1-6, with TRBD1 matching over 9 bases. Looked up from germline, CDR1 is SGHNT and CDR2 is YENEEA. The CDR3 is 17 amino acids. Trimming cost V 3 bases and J 7 bases; bases outside gene matches: 10. In nucleotides, the CDR3 is TGTGCCAGCAGCTTCTCCGGGACAGGGTCTCCCAATTCACCCCTCCACTTT. It translates to CASSFSGTGSPNSPLHF.

This sequence joins TRBV6-5 and TRBJ1-6; 8 nucleotides agree with TRBD1. After removal of 4 bases from V and 9 bases from J, the junction contained 8 bases not matched to a gene. The CDR3 runs to 15 residues. Germline V gene sequence: CDR1 MNHEY, CDR2 SVGAGI. This chain's CDR3 is CASSSRQGSGSPLHF. DNA for the CDR3: TGTGCCAGCAGTTCACGACAGGGGTCGGGTTCACCCCTCCACTTT.

The V call is TRBV11-2, the J call TRBJ2-7, with 7 bases aligning to TRBD2. CDR3 size: 16 residues. V shed 5 bases and J 4 bases; nucleotides not matched to a gene: 14. Germline CDR1 and CDR2: SGHAT and FQNNGV. The CDR3 loop is CASSPTLGLVAYEQYV. DNA for the CDR3: TGTGCCAGCAGCCCGACCCTCGGACTAGTCGCATACGAGCAGTACGTC.

The DNA for the CDR3 is TGCGCCAGCAGACAGGGCTCTGGGGCCAACGTCCTGACTTTC. Residues: CASRQGSGANVLTF. V and J are TRBV5-1 and TRBJ2-6; tentative D call: TRBD1 (6 bases). The CDR3 is made up of 14 amino acids. Germline-derived CDR1 and CDR2 are SGHRS and YFSETQ. V lost 5 bases and J lost 0, with 6 bases in between. The variable domain in full, completed from reference TRBV5-1 and TRBJ2-6, reads KAGVTQTPRYLIKTRGQQVTLSCSPISGHRSVSWYQQTPGQGLQFLFEYFSETQRNKGNFPGRFSGRQFSNSRSEMNVSTLELGDSALYLCASRQGSGANVLTFGAGSRLTVL.

The CDR3 DNA sequence: TGCGCCAGCAGCCCGACCGGGACTACCCGCTTCTATGGCTACACCTTC. Protein: CASSPTGTTRFYGYTF. V usage is TRBV4-1 and J usage is TRBJ1-2, with D tentatively TRBD1 (5 bases). The CDR3 extends over 16 amino acids. The V end lost 4 bases, the J end lost 4 bases, and 19 bases lay between the germline ends. Germline V gene sequence: CDR1 MGHRA, CDR2 YSYEKL.

This clone was counted only a few times. The chain has TRBV5-5 and TRBJ1-2; D is unresolved. The CDR3 contains 16 residues. Germline V lookup: CDR1 SGHKS, CDR2 YYEKEE (reference sequence). Trimming cost V 0 bases and J 0 bases, with 12 bases left between them. The CDR3 loop reads CASSLGAYDANYGYTF. For the CDR3, the DNA is TGTGCCAGCAGCTTGGGGGCCTACGACGCTAACTATGGCTACACCTTC. The whole variable domain, remainder taken from reference TRBV5-5 and TRBJ1-2, is DAGVTQSPTHLIKTRGQQVTLRCSPISGHKSVSWYQQVLGQGPQFIFQYYEKEERGRGNFPDRFSARQFPNYSSELNVNALLLGDSALYLCASSLGAYDANYGYTFGSGTRLTVV.

The rearrangement links TRBV25-1 to TRBJ2-7; 7 bases agree with TRBD2. Germline values: CDR1 MGHDK, CDR2 SYGVNS. J gave up 3 bases and V 5 bases, and 4 bases lay outside the gene matches. The CDR3 is 13 amino acids. CDR3 sequence: CASSRGEGYEQYV. CDR3 bases: TGTGCCAGCAGTCGGGGGGAGGGCTACGAGCAGTACGTC.

For the CDR3, the DNA is TGTGCCAGCAGCTTGGGGGACAGGGGCTTCTACGAGCAGTACTTC. Encoded protein: CASSLGDRGFYEQYF. The chain carries TRBV5-4 and TRBJ2-7; TRBD1 matches 10 bases. The CDR3 sequence is 15 residues long. CDR1 and CDR2 from the germline V gene are SGHNT and YYREEE (reference sequence). The trim removed 0 bases at V and 3 bases at J, leaving 3 bases unmatched. Looking up the rest from reference TRBV5-4 and TRBJ2-7 gives the full variable domain: ETGVTQSPTHLIKTRGQQVTLRCSSQSGHNTVSWYQQALGQGPQFIFQYYREEENGRGNFPPRFSGLQFPNYSSELNVNALELDDSALYLCASSLGDRGFYEQYFGPGTRLTVT.

The gene calls are TRBV24-1 and TRBJ1-5, with no clear D. The CDR3 consists of 13 residues. Trimming removed 3 bases from V and 3 bases from J, with 5 bases in between. CDR1 and CDR2 (germline): KGHDR, SFDVKD. The CDR3 coding sequence is TGTGCCACCAGTGATAGACACAATCAGCCCCAGCATTTT. Its protein product is CATSDRHNQPQHF.

The rearrangement joins TRBV10-3 to TRBJ2-2, with 9 bases lining up with TRBD1. Trimming cost V 4 bases and J 8 bases; bases outside gene matches: 5. The CDR3 loop spans 14 amino acids. Germline loops: CDR1 ENHRY, CDR2 SYGVKD. The CDR3, as DNA: TGTGCCATCAGTGCCCGGGACAGGGCAGGGGAGCTGTTTTTT. This sequence encodes CAISARDRAGELFF.

This sequence joins TRBV28 and TRBJ1-6; D gene unclear. This CDR3 region has 15 residues. Between the trimmed V and J ends, which lost 2 bases and 6 bases, there was a span of 11 bases. Germline-derived CDR1 and CDR2 are MDHEN and SYDVKM. CDR3 residues: CASSLSGRVNSPLHF. The CDR3 nucleotides are TGTGCCAGCAGTTTAAGTGGGCGAGTTAATTCACCCCTCCACTTT. Looking up the rest from reference TRBV28 and TRBJ1-6 gives the full variable domain: DVKVTQSSRYLVKRTGEKVFLECVQDMDHENMFWYRQDPGLGLRLIYFSYDVKMKEKGDIPEGYSVSREKKERFSLILESASTNQTSMYLCASSLSGRVNSPLHFGNGTRLTVT.

In DNA form, the CDR3 reads TGCGCCAGCAGCCAGGAGACAGGGTATACGGCTTTCTTT. This codes for CASSQETGYTAFF. The gene calls are TRBV4-1 and TRBJ1-1; TRBD1 matches at 7 bases. CDR1 and CDR2 (germline): MGHRA, YSYEKL. J lost 11 bases, V lost 3 bases, and 9 bases had no gene match. This CDR3 region has 13 residues.

DNA of the CDR3: TGCGCCAGCAGCTTGGGACTAGCGCAAGAGACCCAGTACTTC. Its protein is CASSLGLAQETQYF. The J gene is TRBJ2-5, the V gene TRBV5-1; 8 nucleotides align to TRBD2. Germline V CDR1 and CDR2: SGHRS, YFSETQ. The CDR3 has 14 residues. J was trimmed by 2 bases and V by 0 bases; bases with no gene match: 0. Using reference TRBV5-1 and TRBJ2-5 for the parts outside the CDR3, the full variable domain is KAGVTQTPRYLIKTRGQQVTLSCSPISGHRSVSWYQQTPGQGLQFLFEYFSETQRNKGNFPGRFSGRQFSNSRSEMNVSTLELGDSALYLCASSLGLAQETQYFGPGTRLLVL.

V gene TRBV5-1 combines with J gene TRBJ2-3; 8 nucleotides align to TRBD2. Germline lookup yields CDR1 SGHRS and CDR2 YFSETQ. This CDR3 region has 15 residues. Trimming cost V 4 bases and J 1 base; bases outside gene matches: 5. The CDR3 protein is CASSLSGSGTDTQYF. The CDR3 DNA is TGCGCCAGCAGCCTGAGCGGGAGCGGCACAGATACGCAGTATTTT.